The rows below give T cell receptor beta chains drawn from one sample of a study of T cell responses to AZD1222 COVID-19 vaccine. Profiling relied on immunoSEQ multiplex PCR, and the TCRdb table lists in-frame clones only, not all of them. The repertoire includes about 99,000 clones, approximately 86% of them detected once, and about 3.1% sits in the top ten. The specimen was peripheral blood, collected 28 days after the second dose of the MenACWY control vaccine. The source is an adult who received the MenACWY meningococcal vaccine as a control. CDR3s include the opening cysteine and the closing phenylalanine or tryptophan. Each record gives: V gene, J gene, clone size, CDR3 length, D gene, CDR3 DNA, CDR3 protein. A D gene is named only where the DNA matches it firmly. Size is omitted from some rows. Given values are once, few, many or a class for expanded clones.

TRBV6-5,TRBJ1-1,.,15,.,TGTGCCAGCAGCCCGATCGGGCAATTGAACACTGAAGCTTTCTTT,CASSPIGQLNTEAFF
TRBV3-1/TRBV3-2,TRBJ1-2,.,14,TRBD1,TGTGCCAGCAGCCAGGCCCGAGACAGGGATGGCTACACCTTC,CASSQARDRDGYTF
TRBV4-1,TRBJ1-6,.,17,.,TGCGCCAGCAGCCAAGAGGGGCCAGGGCCGAGGAATTCACCCCTCCACTTT,CASSQEGPGPRNSPLHF
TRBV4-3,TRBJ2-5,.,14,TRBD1,TGCGCCAGCAGCCAAGGGACAGGGCGAGAGACCCAGTACTTC,CASSQGTGRETQYF
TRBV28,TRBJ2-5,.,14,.,TGTGCCAGCAGGGGTAGGGCAAGCCAAGAGACCCAGTACTTC,CASRGRASQETQYF
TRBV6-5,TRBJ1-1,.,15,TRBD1,TGTGCCAGCAGTTACAGTAACAGGGGGCGAACTGAAGCTTTCTTT,CASSYSNRGRTEAFF
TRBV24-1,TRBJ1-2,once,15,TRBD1,TGTGCCACCAGTGACCCCTTAGGGGGCGCCTATGGCTACACCTTC,CATSDPLGGAYGYTF
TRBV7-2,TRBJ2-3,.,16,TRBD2,TGTGCCAGCAGCTTACTAGCGGGGGGCGGGACAGATACGCAGTATTTT,CASSLLAGGGTDTQYF
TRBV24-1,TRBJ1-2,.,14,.,TGTGCCACCAGTGAGTCTGGATCTAACTATGGCTACACCTTC,CATSESGSNYGYTF
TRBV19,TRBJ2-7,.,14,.,TGTGCCAGTAGGCACGGGGGGCCCACCTACGAGCAGTACTTC,CASRHGGPTYEQYF
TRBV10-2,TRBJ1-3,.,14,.,TGCGCCAGCAGTGAGTCGGGTTTTGGAAACACCATATATTTT,CASSESGFGNTIYF
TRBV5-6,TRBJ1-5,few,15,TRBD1,TGTGCCAGCAGCTTGGCCCAGGGGGGGAGTAAGCCCCAGCATTTT,CASSLAQGGSKPQHF
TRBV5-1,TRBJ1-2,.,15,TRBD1,TGCGCCAGCAGCTTGCGTCAGGGACAGGGCAACGGCTACACCTTC,CASSLRQGQGNGYTF
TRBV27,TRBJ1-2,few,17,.,TGTGCCAGCAGTCCGCATTATCTTGCAGGACCATACTATGGCTACACCTTC,CASSPHYLAGPYYGYTF
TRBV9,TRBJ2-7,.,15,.,TGTGCCAGCAGCCCAGTAGACGGCTACTCCTACGAGCAGTACTTC,CASSPVDGYSYEQYF
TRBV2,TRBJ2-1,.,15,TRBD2,TGTGCCAGCAGTTTTAGCGGGGGGGCCTTCAATGAGCAGTTCTTC,CASSFSGGAFNEQFF
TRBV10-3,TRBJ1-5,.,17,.,TGTGCCATCAGTGAGTCGGGCAGGGCATATAGCAATCAGCCCCAGCATTTT,CAISESGRAYSNQPQHF
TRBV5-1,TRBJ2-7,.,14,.,TGCGCCAGCAGCTTGGCCGTACGCCAAATCGGGCAGTACTTC,CASSLAVRQIGQYF
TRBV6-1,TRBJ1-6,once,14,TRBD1,TGTGCCAGCACCCCACAGGGGGCAATGTCACCCCTCCACTTT,CASTPQGAMSPLHF
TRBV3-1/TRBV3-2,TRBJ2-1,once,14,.,TGTGCCAGCAGCCAAGGGTGGCGGAACAATGAGCAGTTCTTC,CASSQGWRNNEQFF
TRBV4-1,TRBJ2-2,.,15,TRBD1,TGCGCCAGCAGCCAAGAAGGGACAGGTACCGGGGAGCTGTTTTTT,CASSQEGTGTGELFF
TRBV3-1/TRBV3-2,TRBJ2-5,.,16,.,TGTGCCAGCAGCCAAGATCGGGGTCACGTACAAGAGACCCAGTACTTC,CASSQDRGHVQETQYF
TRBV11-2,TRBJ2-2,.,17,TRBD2,TGTGCCAGCAGCCTCCGCGGGGGGGGCGGGGGCACCGGGGAGCTGTTTTTT,CASSLRGGGGGTGELFF
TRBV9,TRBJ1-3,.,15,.,TGTGCCAGCAGCGTAGACAGCTACTCTGGAAACACCATATATTTT,CASSVDSYSGNTIYF
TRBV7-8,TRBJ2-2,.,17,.,TGTGCCAGCAGCTTAAGCCCTGGCAACACGAACACCGGGGAGCTGTTTTTT,CASSLSPGNTNTGELFF